This entry is about one T cell receptor beta chain. Its antigen is still unknown. This entry is derived from a study of human T cells and chemical hapten exposure. On the study more broadly: Variability of per-sample TCR yields stemmed mainly from small differences in pooled library volume. Study-wide points: With regard to DPC sensitization, TCRs above 1 in 1000 frequency did not change.

MiXCR, run by TCRdb on the 5' RACE reads, gives a single entry per CDR3 protein. The data contain 150,000 or so distinct CDR3 sequences, around 4% of them singletons. The germline V and J ends were trimmed by 6 bases and 8 bases, with 16 bases remaining between them. This CDR3 is built from 14 residues. Germline CDR1 and CDR2: ENHRY and SYGVKD. The template was total RNA from unfractionated whole blood. This clonotype was obtained from a female donor in good health. The V gene is TRBV10-3, the J gene TRBJ1-4, with D possibly TRBD1 on 5 matching bases. The CDR3 loop reads CAIRGPTSGEKLFF. For the CDR3, the DNA is TGTGCCATCAGGGGACCCACTAGCGGGGAAAAACTGTTTTTT.